This T cell receptor (beta chain) was captured in a study of blood T cells in healthy people across ages. Then a second PCR, running about 7 to 11 cycles, was carried out with a sample-barcoded 5' primer and a J-beta primer mix. TCRdb recomputed calls from the 5' RACE reads with MiXCR, one row per CDR3 protein. Seen here are hundreds of thousands of distinct CDR3 sequences, about 59% observed once, and the top ten hold about a quarter. Findings of the study overall: Age brought a roughly linear fall in TCR beta diversity measured per million T cells.

Trimming pared 3 bases from V and 6 bases from J, leaving 16 bases between. Per germline, CDR1 SGDLS and CDR2 YYNGEE. There are 14 residues in the CDR3. Donors each provided roughly 9.6 milliliters of peripheral blood. This clonotype was recorded a few times. What it binds is unknown. The sample taken for sequencing was blood. The gene calls are TRBV9 and TRBJ2-7; possibly TRBD1 for D (5 bases). The source of this sequence is a man aged 30 to 45 in good health. The CDR3 region has the DNA TGTGCCAGCAGCGGTGGGGCTGGTGTTGGCGAGCAGTACTTC. Translation gives CASSGGAGVGEQYF.